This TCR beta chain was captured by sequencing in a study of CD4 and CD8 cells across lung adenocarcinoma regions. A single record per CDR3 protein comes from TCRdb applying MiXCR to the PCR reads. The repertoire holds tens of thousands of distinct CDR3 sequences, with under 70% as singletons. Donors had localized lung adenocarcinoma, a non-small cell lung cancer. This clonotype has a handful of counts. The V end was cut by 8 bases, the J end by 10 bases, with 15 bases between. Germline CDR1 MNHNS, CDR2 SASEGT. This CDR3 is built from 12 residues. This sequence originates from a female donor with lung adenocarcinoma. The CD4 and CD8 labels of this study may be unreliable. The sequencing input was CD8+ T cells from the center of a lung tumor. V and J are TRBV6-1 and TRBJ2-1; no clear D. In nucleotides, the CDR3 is TGTGCCAGCGCAACGGGTCAACGGGAGCAGTTCTTC. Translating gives CASATGQREQFF.